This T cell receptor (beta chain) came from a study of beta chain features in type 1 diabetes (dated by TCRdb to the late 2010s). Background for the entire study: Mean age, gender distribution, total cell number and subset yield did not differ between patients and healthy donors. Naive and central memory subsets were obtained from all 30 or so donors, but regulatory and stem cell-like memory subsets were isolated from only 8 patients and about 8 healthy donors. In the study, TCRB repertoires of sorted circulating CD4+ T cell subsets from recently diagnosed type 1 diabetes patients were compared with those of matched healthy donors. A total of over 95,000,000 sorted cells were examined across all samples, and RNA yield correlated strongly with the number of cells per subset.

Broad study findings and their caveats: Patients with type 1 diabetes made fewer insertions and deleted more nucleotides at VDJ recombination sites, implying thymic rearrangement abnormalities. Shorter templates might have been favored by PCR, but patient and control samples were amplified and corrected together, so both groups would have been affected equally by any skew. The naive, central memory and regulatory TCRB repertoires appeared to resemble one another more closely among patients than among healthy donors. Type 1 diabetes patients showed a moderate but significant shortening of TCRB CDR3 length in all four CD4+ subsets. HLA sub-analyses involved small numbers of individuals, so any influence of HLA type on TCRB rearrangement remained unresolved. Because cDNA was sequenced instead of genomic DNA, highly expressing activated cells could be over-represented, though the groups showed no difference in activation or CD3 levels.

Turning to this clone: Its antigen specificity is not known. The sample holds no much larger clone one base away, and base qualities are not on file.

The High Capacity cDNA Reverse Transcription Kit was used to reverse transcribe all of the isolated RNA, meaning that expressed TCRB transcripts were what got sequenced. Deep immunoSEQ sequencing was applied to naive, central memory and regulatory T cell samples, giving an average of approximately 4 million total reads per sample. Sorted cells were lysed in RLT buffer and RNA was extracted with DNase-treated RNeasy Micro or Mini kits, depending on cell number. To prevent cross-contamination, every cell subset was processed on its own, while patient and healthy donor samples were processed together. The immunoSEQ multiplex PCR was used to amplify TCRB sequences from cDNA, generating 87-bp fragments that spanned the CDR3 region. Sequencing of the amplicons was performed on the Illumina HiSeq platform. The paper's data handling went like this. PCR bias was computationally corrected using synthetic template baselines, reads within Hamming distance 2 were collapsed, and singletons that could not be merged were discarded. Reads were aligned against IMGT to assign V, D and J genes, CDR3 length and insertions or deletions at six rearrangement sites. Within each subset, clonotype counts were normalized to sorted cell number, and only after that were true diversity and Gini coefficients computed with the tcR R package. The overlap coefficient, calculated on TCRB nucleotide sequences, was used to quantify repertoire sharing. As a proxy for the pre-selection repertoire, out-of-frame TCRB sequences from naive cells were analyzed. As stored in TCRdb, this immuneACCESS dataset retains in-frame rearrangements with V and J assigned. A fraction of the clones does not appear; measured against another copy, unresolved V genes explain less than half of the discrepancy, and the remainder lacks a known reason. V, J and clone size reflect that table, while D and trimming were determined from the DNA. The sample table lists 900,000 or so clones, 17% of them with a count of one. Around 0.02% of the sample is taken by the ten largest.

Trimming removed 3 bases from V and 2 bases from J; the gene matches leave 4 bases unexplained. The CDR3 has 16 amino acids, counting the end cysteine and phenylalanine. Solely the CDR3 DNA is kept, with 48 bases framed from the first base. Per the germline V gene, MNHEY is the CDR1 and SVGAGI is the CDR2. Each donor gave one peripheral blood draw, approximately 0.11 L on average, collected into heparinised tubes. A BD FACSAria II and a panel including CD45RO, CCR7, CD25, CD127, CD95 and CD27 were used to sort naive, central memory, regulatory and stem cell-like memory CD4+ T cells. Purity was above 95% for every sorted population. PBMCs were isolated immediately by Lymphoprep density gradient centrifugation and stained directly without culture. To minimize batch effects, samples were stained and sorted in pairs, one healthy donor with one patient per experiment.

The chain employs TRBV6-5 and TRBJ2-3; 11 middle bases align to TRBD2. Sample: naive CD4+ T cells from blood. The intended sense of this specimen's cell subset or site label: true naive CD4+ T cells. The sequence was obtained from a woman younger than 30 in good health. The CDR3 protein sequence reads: CASSYHSGRATDTQYF. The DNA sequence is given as TGTGCCAGCAGTTATCATAGCGGGAGGGCCACAGATACGCAGTATTTT.